A single T cell receptor (beta chain) is shown here with its context. This sample stems from a study of blood T cell repertoires in COVID-19. The overall study: Acute and convalescent COVID-19 specimens originated in the United States, Italy and Spain. In each case, the material was cDNA or gDNA derived from T cells, B-cell-depleted T cells, or PBMCs.

Authors' processing steps: Reference gene primer amplification in the assay estimated nucleated cell counts. The repertoire was sequenced with immunoSEQ multiplex PCR; TCRdb's copy has only in-frame clones and lacks some. V and J calls and clone size follow that table, whereas D and trimming were derived from the DNA. The data contain about 120,000 clones, approximately 89% of them singletons. With 1 base removed from V and 1 base from J, the gap between germline ends came to 4 bases. This CDR3 is 13 amino acids long. The specimen was peripheral blood. This chain uses TRBV12-3 or TRBV12-4 with TRBJ2-5, with D uncertain. The sequence derives from a man aged 35-49 years with acute or convalescent COVID-19. CDR3 nucleotides: TGTGCCAGCAGTTTAGGCGGCCAAGAGACCCAGTACTTC. Protein product: CASSLGGQETQYF.